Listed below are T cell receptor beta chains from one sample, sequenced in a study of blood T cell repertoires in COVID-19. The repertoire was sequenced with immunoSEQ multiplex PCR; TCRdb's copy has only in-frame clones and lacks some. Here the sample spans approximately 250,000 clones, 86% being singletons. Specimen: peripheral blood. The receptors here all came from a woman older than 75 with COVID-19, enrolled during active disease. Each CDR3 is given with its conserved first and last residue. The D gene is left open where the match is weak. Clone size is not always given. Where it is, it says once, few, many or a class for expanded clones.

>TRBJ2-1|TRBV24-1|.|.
TGTGCCACCAGTGACCAGGGTAGGAATGAGCAGTTCTTC
CATSDQGRNEQFF
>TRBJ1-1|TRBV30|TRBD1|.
TGTGCCTGGAGTGGCAGGACAGGGAAGGGCACTGAAGCTTTCTTT
CAWSGRTGKGTEAFF
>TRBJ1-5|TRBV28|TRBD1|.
TGTGCCAGCAGTTCAGGACAGGTTGGACAGCCCCAGCATTTT
CASSSGQVGQPQHF
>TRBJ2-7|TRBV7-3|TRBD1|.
TGTGCCAGCAGCCCGACAGGGGGCGCGTACGAGCAGTACTTC
CASSPTGGAYEQYF
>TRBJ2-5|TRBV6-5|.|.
TGTGCCAGCAGTTACTCGACGACAGGCCAAGAGACCCAGTACTTC
CASSYSTTGQETQYF
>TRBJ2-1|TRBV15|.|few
TGTGCCACCAGCATGACTAAAGGGACTGAATACAATGAGCAGTTCTTC
CATSMTKGTEYNEQFF
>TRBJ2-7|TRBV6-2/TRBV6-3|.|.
TGTGCCAGCAGCCGAATCACGCCAGGGGACCGATCCTACGAGCAGTACTTC
CASSRITPGDRSYEQYF
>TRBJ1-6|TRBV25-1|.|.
TGTGCCAGCAGTGCGACAGAAGGCTATAATTCACCCCTCCACTTT
CASSATEGYNSPLHF
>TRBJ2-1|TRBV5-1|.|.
TGCGCCAGCAGCCCGGCGGTGTCCTACAATGAGCAGTTCTTC
CASSPAVSYNEQFF
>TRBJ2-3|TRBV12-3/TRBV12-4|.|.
TGTGCCAGCACCCCGGCGGGGGATACGCAGTATTTT
CASTPAGDTQYF
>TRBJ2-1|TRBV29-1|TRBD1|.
TGCAGCGTTCAAGGACAGGGCTACAATGAGCAGTTCTTC
CSVQGQGYNEQFF
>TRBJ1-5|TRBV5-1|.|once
TGCGCCAGCAGCTTGGACGGGGGAGGCAATCAGCCCCAGCATTTT
CASSLDGGGNQPQHF
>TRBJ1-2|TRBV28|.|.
TGTGCCAGCAGTTTCCGAATTCCTAGTTATGGCTACACCTTC
CASSFRIPSYGYTF
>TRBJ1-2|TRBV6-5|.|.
TGTGCCAGCAAAGCAGTGGGGGGAGGTGGCTACACCTTC
CASKAVGGGGYTF
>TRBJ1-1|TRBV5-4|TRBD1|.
TGTGCCAGCAGCGGGACAGGGAGGTGGGGCACTGAAGCTTTCTTT
CASSGTGRWGTEAFF
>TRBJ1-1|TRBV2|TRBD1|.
TGTGCCAGCAGGCAACGGACAGGGGGGATGAACACTGAAGCTTTCTTT
CASRQRTGGMNTEAFF
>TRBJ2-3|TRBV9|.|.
TGTGCCAGCAGCGTAGTGGCAGAATCAGATACGCAGTATTTT
CASSVVAESDTQYF
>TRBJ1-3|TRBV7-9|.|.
TGTGCCAGCAGCTCAGGACAAACCTCTGGAAACACCATATATTTT
CASSSGQTSGNTIYF
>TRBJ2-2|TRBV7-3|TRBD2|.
TGTGCCAGCAGCCCTTTCCGGGGGGACTCTCCTATAAACACCGGGGAGCTGTTTTTT
CASSPFRGDSPINTGELFF
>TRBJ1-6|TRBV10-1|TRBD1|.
TGCGCCAGCAGTGAAACCCTCGGGACAGGGTTTTCACCCCTCCACTTT
CASSETLGTGFSPLHF
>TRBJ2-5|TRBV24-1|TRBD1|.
TGTGCCACCAGTGATCAGGGACAGGGACGGGAGACCCAGTACTTC
CATSDQGQGRETQYF
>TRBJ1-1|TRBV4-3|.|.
TGCGCCAGCAGCCAAGATCAAGTAACAGGGCCTTTCTTT
CASSQDQVTGPFF
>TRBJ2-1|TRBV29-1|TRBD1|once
TGCAGCGTTGAGGGAGCGAGGGGACAGGGCGGCAATGAGCAGTTCTTC
CSVEGARGQGGNEQFF
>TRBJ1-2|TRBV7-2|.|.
TGTGCCAGCAGCCCCGAGGGCCTTAACTATGGCTACACCTTC
CASSPEGLNYGYTF
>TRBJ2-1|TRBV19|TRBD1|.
TGTGCCACTTCCTTGAGACAGGGAAATGAGCAGTTCTTC
CATSLRQGNEQFF
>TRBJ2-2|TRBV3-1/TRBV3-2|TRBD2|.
TGTGCCAGCAGCCAAGGGCGGGGGGGCTCCACCGGGGAGCTGTTTTTT
CASSQGRGGSTGELFF
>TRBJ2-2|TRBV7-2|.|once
TGTGCCAGCAGCTTACGACAGAACACCGGGGAGCTGTTTTTT
CASSLRQNTGELFF
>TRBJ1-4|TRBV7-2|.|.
TGTGCCAGCAGCTCACAGGGAACAACTAATGAAAAACTGTTTTTT
CASSSQGTTNEKLFF
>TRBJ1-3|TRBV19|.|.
TGTGCCAGTAGTCTTCGGACAGACGGAAGAAGAAACACCATATATTTT
CASSLRTDGRRNTIYF
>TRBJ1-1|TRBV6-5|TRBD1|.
TGTGCCAGCAGCTACGACAGGGTAACTGAAGCTTTCTTT
CASSYDRVTEAFF
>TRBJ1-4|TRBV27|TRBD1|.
TGTGCCAGCAGCCGAGGGACAGGGGAGGTGGGAGGCGAAAAACTGTTTTTT
CASSRGTGEVGGEKLFF
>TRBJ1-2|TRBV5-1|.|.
TGCGCCAGCAGCCCCGACAGTAACTATGGCTACACCTTC
CASSPDSNYGYTF
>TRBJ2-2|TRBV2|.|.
TGTGCCAGCGAGGAGTCGAACACCGGGGAGCTGTTTTTT
CASEESNTGELFF
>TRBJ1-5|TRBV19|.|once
TGTGCCAGTAATCCGGGAGGAGGACAGCCCCAGCATTTT
CASNPGGGQPQHF
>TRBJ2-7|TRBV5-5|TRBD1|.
TGTGCCAGCAGCTTACGGACAGGGGTAGTTTACGAGCAGTACTTC
CASSLRTGVVYEQYF
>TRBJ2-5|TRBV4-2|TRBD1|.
TGTGCCAGCAGCCAAGATGTGGGACAGGGTATGGAGACCCAGTACTTC
CASSQDVGQGMETQYF
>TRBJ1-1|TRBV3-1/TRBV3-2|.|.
TGTGCCAGCACCCACGGAGTGAACACTGAAGCTTTCTTT
CASTHGVNTEAFF
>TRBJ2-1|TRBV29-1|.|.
TGCAGCGTTACATCGAACTCCTACAATGAGCAGTTCTTC
CSVTSNSYNEQFF
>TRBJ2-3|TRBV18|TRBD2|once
TGTGCCAGCCAAAACCCGGGACTAGCGGGGACGAGCACAGATACGCAGTATTTT
CASQNPGLAGTSTDTQYF
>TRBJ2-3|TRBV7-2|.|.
TGTGCCAGCAGCTTTCCCGGGAGAGCGGATACGCAGTATTTT
CASSFPGRADTQYF
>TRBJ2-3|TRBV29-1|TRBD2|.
TGCAGCGCCGCTAGGAGTAGCGGGGGACAGGATACGCAGTATTTT
CSAARSSGGQDTQYF
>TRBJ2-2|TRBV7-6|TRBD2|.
TGTGCCAGCAGCTCTCCTTGGGGGGGCGGGGAGCTGTTTTTT
CASSSPWGGGELFF
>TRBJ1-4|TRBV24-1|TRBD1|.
TGTGCCACCAGTGACTCCGGGACAGGGGGGTCTAATGAAAAACTGTTTTTT
CATSDSGTGGSNEKLFF
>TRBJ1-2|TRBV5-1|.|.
TGCGCCAGCAGCTGGGGGACTGCCTCTCTCCTGGACTATGGCTACACCTTC
CASSWGTASLLDYGYTF
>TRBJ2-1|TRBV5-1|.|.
TGCGCCAGCAGCATCGATTCACGACGACTAGGGACCCATGAGCAGTTCTTC
CASSIDSRRLGTHEQFF
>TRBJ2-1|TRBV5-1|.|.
TGCGCCAGCAGCCCACTAGCAACCTACAATGAGCAGTTCTTC
CASSPLATYNEQFF
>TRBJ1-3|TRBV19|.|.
TGTGCCAGTAGTATATCCGGGACTGGGAACACCATATATTTT
CASSISGTGNTIYF
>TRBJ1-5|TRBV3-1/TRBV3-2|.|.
TGTGCCAGCAGCCAAGATCTCGTCCAGCCCCAGCATTTT
CASSQDLVQPQHF
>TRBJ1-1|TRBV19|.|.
TGTGCCTGTAGGGGCGGGGCCAAGAAGAACACTGAAGCTTTCTTT
CACRGGAKKNTEAFF
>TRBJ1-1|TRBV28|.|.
TGTGCCAGCAGTTTATCCCCGGGTAGCACTGAAGCTTTCTTT
CASSLSPGSTEAFF
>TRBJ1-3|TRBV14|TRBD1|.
TGTGCCAGCAGCCGACAGGGTGGTGGAAACACCATATATTTT
CASSRQGGGNTIYF
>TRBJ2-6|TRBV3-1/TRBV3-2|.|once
TGTGCCAGCAGCCAAGATCCCAGACAGCGCTCTGGGGCCAACGTCCTGACTTTC
CASSQDPRQRSGANVLTF
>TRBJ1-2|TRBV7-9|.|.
TGTGCCAGCAGCTTAGACGCAGGGTCTGGCTACACCTTC
CASSLDAGSGYTF
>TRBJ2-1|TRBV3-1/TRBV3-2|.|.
TGTGCCAGCAGCCAAGATGCGGGGCGGGGGCCGGGGGATGAGCAGTTCTTC
CASSQDAGRGPGDEQFF
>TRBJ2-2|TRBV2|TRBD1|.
TGTGCCAGCAGTGGACAGGGCTACCCCCGGAACACCGGGGAGCTGTTTTTT
CASSGQGYPRNTGELFF